Shown below are 15 T cell receptor beta chains from a single sample sequenced in a study of cytomegalovirus exposure and HLA in healthy donors. The study ran its PCR with 60 Vbeta and 13 Jbeta primers. Data came from immunoSEQ multiplex PCR; TCRdb stores just in-frame clones and leaves some out. This table has roughly 150,000 clones, 60% to 80% appearing once. The sample comprised PBMCs. The source is a male donor in good health and CMV-seronegative.

The CDR3 here is CASSPGQGFYNEQFF. The CDR3 DNA reads as TGTGCCAGCAGCCCCGGACAGGGGTTTTACAATGAGCAGTTCTTC. The chain joins TRBV13 to TRBJ2-1; 9 bases are shared with TRBD1. V trimming: 5 bases; J trimming: 4 bases; junction bases outside the gene matches: 6. This CDR3 comprises 15 residues. CDR1 PRHDT and CDR2 FYEKMQ come from the germline V gene (reference sequence).

This clone was detected only once. CDR3 region: CASSVGPTGELFF. Here the CDR3 DNA reads TGTGCCAGCAGCGTAGGTCCGACCGGGGAGCTGTTTTTT. The rearrangement joins TRBV9 to TRBJ2-2; the D is unclear. The V end was cut by 0 bases, the J end by 5 bases, with 5 bases between. The CDR3 has 13 residues. CDR1 and CDR2 from the germline V gene are SGDLS and YYNGEE. The full variable domain, its missing parts supplied by reference TRBV9 and TRBJ2-2, is DSGVTQTPKHLITATGQRVTLRCSPRSGDLSVYWYQQSLDQGLQFLIQYYNGEERAKGNILERFSAQQFPDLHSELNLSSLELGDSALYFCASSVGPTGELFFGEGSRLTVL.

CDR3 in amino acids: CASSVGQIPYEQYF. The CDR3 nucleotides are TGTGCCAGCAGCGTAGGGCAGATCCCCTACGAGCAGTACTTC. The chain recombines TRBV9 with TRBJ2-7, with D unresolved. Trimming took 0 bases from V and 2 from J, leaving 9 bases between them. The CDR3 spans 14 residues. CDR1 is SGDLS, CDR2 YYNGEE, per germline.

The rearrangement uses TRBV7-9 and TRBJ2-3; D is possibly TRBD2 (6 bases). CDR3 length: 14 residues. The V gene's germline CDR1 is SEHNR and CDR2 FQNEAQ (reference sequence). V lost 4 bases, J lost 0 bases, and 8 bases lay in between. CDR3 protein: CASSSSGSTDTQYF. CDR3 coding DNA: TGTGCCAGCAGCTCCAGCGGGAGCACAGATACGCAGTATTTT.

The chain combines TRBV7-2 with TRBJ2-3, with D possibly TRBD2 on 6 matching bases. Germline CDR1 is SGHTA and CDR2 is FQGNSA. The CDR3 totals 14 residues. V lost 5 bases and J 7 bases, leaving 16 bases between the germline ends. This chain's CDR3 is CASSSPNGRNTQYF. CDR3 nucleotides: TGTGCCAGCAGCAGTCCTAACGGGAGAAATACGCAGTATTTT. The whole variable domain, remainder taken from reference TRBV7-2 and TRBJ2-3, is GAGVSQSPSNKVTEKGKDVELRCDPISGHTALYWYRQSLGQGLEFLIYFQGNSAPDKSGLPSDRFSAERTGGSVSTLTIQRTQQEDSAVYLCASSSPNGRNTQYFGPGTRLTVL.

V and J are TRBV7-9 and TRBJ2-1; 7 nucleotides agree with TRBD2. This CDR3 is built from 16 residues. Germline V lookup: CDR1 SEHNR, CDR2 FQNEAQ (reference sequence). Trimming removed 7 bases from V and 0 bases from J; junction bases left unmatched: 9. Written as DNA, the CDR3 is TGTGCCAGCAAGGCGGGAGTCCCTAGCTCCTACAATGAGCAGTTCTTC. Encoded protein: CASKAGVPSSYNEQFF.

The V call is TRBV4-3, the J call TRBJ2-2, with 14 bases identical to TRBD2. The CDR3 sequence is 19 residues long. V trimming: 1 base; J trimming: 4 bases; junction bases outside the gene matches: 8. Germline V lookup: CDR1 LGHNA, CDR2 YSLEER. The CDR3 DNA reads as TGCGCCAGCAGCCAAGGTACCCTGGGACTAGCGGGGGTCACCGGGGAGCTGTTTTTT. It encodes CASSQGTLGLAGVTGELFF.

This clone has only one observation. This rearrangement joins TRBV9 to TRBJ1-4, with D maybe TRBD1 (5 bases). This CDR3 has 19 residues. V was cut by 0 bases and J by 0 bases, with 18 bases left in between. The germline V gene encodes CDR1 SGDLS and CDR2 YYNGEE. The CDR3 loop is CASSVADRDFYPTNEKLFF. The DNA of the CDR3 is TGTGCCAGCAGCGTAGCTGACCGGGACTTTTATCCAACTAATGAAAAACTGTTTTTT.

This sequence joins TRBV5-4 and TRBJ2-7, with D possibly TRBD1 on 6 matching bases. The ends were cut back, 0 bases at V and 5 bases at J, with 18 bases in the middle. This CDR3 is built from 16 residues. Germline assignment: CDR1 SGHNT and CDR2 YYREEE (reference sequence). CDR3 nucleotide sequence: TGTGCCAGCAGCTTGGGGATCGCAGGGGCGAGCCACGAGCAGTACTTC. Encoded protein: CASSLGIAGASHEQYF. Combining the CDR3 with reference TRBV5-4 and TRBJ2-7 gives the whole variable domain ETGVTQSPTHLIKTRGQQVTLRCSSQSGHNTVSWYQQALGQGPQFIFQYYREEENGRGNFPPRFSGLQFPNYSSELNVNALELDDSALYLCASSLGIAGASHEQYFGPGTRLTVT.

The sample holds a few counts of this clone. The gene calls are TRBV12-5 and TRBJ2-7, with TRBD1 matching 8 bases. The CDR3 contains 14 residues. V lost 6 bases, J lost 2 bases, and 6 bases stayed unmatched. The germline gives CDR1 LGHNT, CDR2 FRNRAP. The CDR3 DNA sequence: TGTGCTAGTGGCCGGGAGACAGGGGCCTACGAGCAGTACTTC. Its translation is CASGRETGAYEQYF.

The gene calls are TRBV27 and TRBJ2-1; tentatively, D is TRBD2 (5 bases). Germline lookup yields CDR1 MNHEY and CDR2 SMNVEV (reference sequence). CDR3 size: 13 residues. V lost 5 bases and J lost 7, with 12 bases in between. CDR3 nucleotides: TGTGCCAGCAGTACTCGGACGGGAAATGAGCAGTTCTTC. Its protein is CASSTRTGNEQFF.

The chain recombines TRBV6-6 with TRBJ2-7; 11 bases agree with TRBD2. CDR1 MNHNY and CDR2 SVGAGI come from the germline V gene (reference sequence). The CDR3 totals 15 residues. The V gene end was trimmed by 5 bases and the J gene end by 2 bases; junction bases not matched to a gene: 5. The CDR3 is CASSTGTSGPYEQYF. CDR3 coding DNA: TGTGCCAGCAGTACCGGGACTAGCGGACCCTACGAGCAGTACTTC.

The V call is TRBV21-1, the J call TRBJ2-5; whether TRBD1, the table's D call, matches the DNA was not checked. TRBV21-1 is deemed a pseudogene. The CDR3 sequence is 19 residues long. CDR3 protein: CASSSRTPGQGPFQETQYF. In DNA form, the CDR3 reads TGTGCCAGCAGCAGCCGCACACCGGGACAGGGGCCATTCCAAGAGACCCAGTACTTC.

This chain connects TRBV18 to TRBJ1-4; no clear D gene. V lost 6 bases to trimming and J lost 5 bases, with 10 bases between them. The germline V gene has CDR1 KGHSH and CDR2 LQKENI. This CDR3 has 13 amino acids. CDR3 region: CASSGLGNEKLFF. DNA for the CDR3: TGTGCCAGCTCCGGTCTAGGCAATGAAAAACTGTTTTTT. Based on the CDR3 plus reference TRBV18 and TRBJ1-4, the full variable domain is NAGVMQNPRHLVRRRGQEARLRCSPMKGHSHVYWYRQLPEEGLKFMVYLQKENIIDESGMPKERFSAEFPKEGPSILRIQQVVRGDSAAYFCASSGLGNEKLFFGSGTQLSVL.

The chain combines TRBV5-4 with TRBJ2-5; D uncertain. Looked up from germline, CDR1 is SGHNT and CDR2 is YYREEE (reference sequence). The V gene lost 1 base and the J gene lost 1 base, with 8 bases spanning the gap. The CDR3 covers 14 residues. CDR3 sequence: CASSLIYSQETQYF. DNA of the CDR3: TGTGCCAGCAGCTTGATCTACAGCCAAGAGACCCAGTACTTC.